The T cell receptor beta chain under discussion was sequenced for a study of T cell changes during pregnancy in multiple sclerosis. The V gene's germline CDR1 is SGHRS and CDR2 YFSETQ. The CDR3 consists of 16 residues. Losses at the gene ends were 2 bases for V and 1 base for J; bases not matched to a gene: 6. Clones were read by immunoSEQ multiplex PCR, and TCRdb kept only the in-frame ones, dropping some. This table has tens of thousands of clones, roughly 92% appearing once. The source is a female donor with multiple sclerosis, enrolled in a pregnancy study. The rearrangement uses TRBV5-1 and TRBJ2-7; TRBD1 matches 10 bases. Here the sequenced sample was CD4+ T cells from peripheral blood mononuclear cells, taken in the first trimester of pregnancy. CDR3 sequence (DNA): TGCGCCAGCAGCTTCGCAGACAGGGGGCTATCCTACGAGCAGTACTTC. Amino acid sequence: CASSFADRGLSYEQYF.